This T cell receptor beta chain was sequenced for a study of T cells in Graves' hyperthyroidism and ophthalmopathy. Study in general: Upon initial diagnosis and before any treatment, peripheral blood was collected.

Amplified TCR beta CDR3 regions came from RNA transcripts. HTBI primers were the set used in a first-round RT-PCR of the TCR CDR3. One entry per CDR3 protein results from TCRdb running MiXCR on the multiplex PCR reads. The sample includes approximately 330,000 distinct CDR3 sequences, about 20% of them seen just once. Germline trimming cut 4 bases from V and 4 bases from J; bases unmatched to any gene: 6. Germline loops: CDR1 SGHDT, CDR2 YYEEEE. The length of the CDR3 is 15 residues. Findings and limits, study-wide: Appearing also in blood were most of the thyroid clonotypes expanded above 0.001.

Diagnosis of hyperthyroidism was new in patients aged 18 to 65, and its duration was under 2 months. Clinical symptoms, serum thyroxine and TRAb, thyroid ultrasound and orbital computed tomography together formed the diagnostic basis. This clonotype was observed a handful of times. Its cognate antigen is unknown. The sequence was collected from a woman between 45 and 65 years old with Graves' hyperthyroidism. Sequencing was performed on blood. This chain links TRBV5-6 with TRBJ2-1; TRBD2 aligns across 9 bases. The CDR3 region has the DNA TGTGCCAGCAGCACAGCGGGGGGCACTTACAATGAGCAGTTCTTC. This gives the protein CASSTAGGTYNEQFF.